The 7 T cell receptor beta chains listed next were all sequenced from one sample in a study of blood T cell repertoires in COVID-19. The table came from immunoSEQ multiplex PCR; TCRdb's copy has only in-frame clones and leaves some out. The table lists about 200,000 clones, 85% to 90% of them singletons. The sample comprised peripheral blood. The receptors originated from a man aged 50 to 59 with acute or convalescent COVID-19.

This sequence joins TRBV6-5 and TRBJ1-5, with TRBD1 identical over 7 bases. CDR3 length equals 14 residues. The germline V gene encodes CDR1 MNHEY and CDR2 SVGAGI. The junction had 7 bases not matched to a gene; V was cut back by 4 bases and J by 7 bases. The CDR3 DNA reads as TGTGCCAGCAGTTTCGACAGGGTATACCAGCCCCAGCATTTT. Translating it yields CASSFDRVYQPQHF.

This clone occurred once. This sequence joins TRBV6-2 or TRBV6-3 and TRBJ1-5; 9 bases map to TRBD1. Per the germline V gene, CDR1 is MNHEY and CDR2 is SVGEGT. V was clipped by 6 bases and J by 7 bases; unmatched bases: 7. CDR3 size: 14 residues. As DNA, the CDR3 is TGTGCCAGCAGCGGGACAGGGTTTGGACAGCCCCAGCATTTT. This codes for CASSGTGFGQPQHF.

The rearrangement links TRBV6-6 to TRBJ1-5, with D maybe TRBD1 (5 bases). The length of the CDR3 is 14 residues. CDR1 is MNHNY and CDR2 is SVGAGI in the germline V gene (reference sequence). Trimming removed 0 bases from V and 5 bases from J, with 8 bases in between. The CDR3 here is CASSYSGPHQPQHF. In DNA form, the CDR3 reads TGTGCCAGCAGTTACTCGGGGCCCCATCAGCCCCAGCATTTT.

CDR3 amino acids: CASSTEGRWDQPQHF. The CDR3 DNA follows: TGCGCCAGCAGCACGGAGGGCCGGTGGGATCAGCCCCAGCATTTT. This chain connects TRBV5-1 to TRBJ1-5, with D unclear. The V end was cut by 4 bases, the J end by 5 bases, with 16 bases between. The CDR3 loop spans 15 amino acids. Germline V lookup: CDR1 SGHRS, CDR2 YFSETQ.

The chain joins TRBV21-1 to TRBJ1-2. TRBV21-1 is noted as a pseudogene. This CDR3 comprises 15 residues. This chain's CDR3 is CASSKVRGRDYGYTF. CDR3 DNA sequence: TGTGCCAGCAGCAAAGTCAGAGGGAGGGACTATGGCTACACCTTC.

This clone was counted between two and nine times. CDR3 protein: CASSSRDNLEEKLFF. The CDR3 coding sequence is TGTGCCAGCAGCTCTAGGGACAATCTTGAAGAAAAACTGTTTTTT. The gene calls are TRBV5-6 and TRBJ1-4; possible D gene TRBD1, 6 bases. Germline assignment: CDR1 SGHDT and CDR2 YYEEEE. The CDR3 runs to 15 residues. V was shortened by 3 bases and J by 8 bases, with 17 bases between the two germline ends.

The chain recombines TRBV6-1 with TRBJ1-1, with D uncertain. The CDR3 has 12 residues. With 3 bases removed from V and 1 base from J, the gap between germline ends came to 3 bases. Germline assignment: CDR1 MNHNS and CDR2 SASEGT. The CDR3 loop reads CASSEANTEAFF. CDR3 coding DNA: TGTGCCAGCAGTGAGGCGAACACTGAAGCTTTCTTT.